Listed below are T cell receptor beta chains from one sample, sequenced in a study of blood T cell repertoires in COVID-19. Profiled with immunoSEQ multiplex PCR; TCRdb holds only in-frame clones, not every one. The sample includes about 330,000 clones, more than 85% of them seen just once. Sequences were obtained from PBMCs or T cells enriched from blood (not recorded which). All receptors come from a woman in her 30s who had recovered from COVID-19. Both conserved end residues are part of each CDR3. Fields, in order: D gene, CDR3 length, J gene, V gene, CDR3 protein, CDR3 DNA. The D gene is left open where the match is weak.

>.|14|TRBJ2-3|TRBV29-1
CSVVSQGTTDTQYF
TGCAGCGTTGTATCCCAGGGGACCACAGATACGCAGTATTTT
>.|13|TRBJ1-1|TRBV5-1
CASSPRGNTEAFF
TGCGCCAGCAGCCCCCGGGGGAACACTGAAGCTTTCTTT
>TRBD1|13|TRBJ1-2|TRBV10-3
CAISGQAIYGYTF
TGTGCCATCAGCGGACAGGCAATCTATGGCTACACCTTC
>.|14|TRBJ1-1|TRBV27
CASSSLLANTEAFF
TGTGCCAGCAGTTCCCTCCTAGCCAACACTGAAGCTTTCTTT
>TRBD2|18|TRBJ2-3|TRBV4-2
CASSQGRAGGLSTDTQYF
TGTGCCAGCAGCCAAGGGCGCGCGGGGGGGCTTAGCACAGATACGCAGTATTTT
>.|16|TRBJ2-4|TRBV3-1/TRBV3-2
CASSQPLSLAKNIQYF
TGTGCCAGCAGCCAACCCCTTAGCCTAGCCAAAAACATTCAGTACTTC
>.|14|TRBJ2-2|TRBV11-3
CASSPGPTTGELFF
TGTGCCAGCAGCCCAGGGCCGACCACCGGGGAGCTGTTTTTT
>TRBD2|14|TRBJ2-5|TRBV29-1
CSVVSSGGGGTQYF
TGCAGCGTTGTCTCTAGCGGGGGCGGTGGAACCCAGTACTTC
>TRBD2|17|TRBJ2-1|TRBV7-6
CASSLVYSGVIYNEQFF
TGTGCCAGCAGCTTAGTGTATAGCGGGGTGATCTACAATGAGCAGTTCTTC
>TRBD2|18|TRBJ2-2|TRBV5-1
CASSHSDISGLNTGELFF
TGCGCCAGCAGCCATTCCGACATTAGCGGGCTAAACACCGGGGAGCTGTTTTTT